This T cell receptor (beta chain) was sequenced in a study of monozygotic twins with inflammatory bowel disease. CDR1 and CDR2 from the germline V gene are SQVTM and ANQGSEA. The CDR3 has 13 amino acids. Template switching introduced UMIs that contain a 6-nucleotide sample barcode. TCRalpha and TCRbeta cDNA was put through two nested PCRs of approximately 17 and 9 cycles. TCRdb reanalyzed the 5' RACE reads and collapses them to one entry per CDR3 protein, without DNA. The repertoire table contains fewer than 350,000 distinct CDR3 sequences. Study results and caveats: Background noise in patient repertoires may stem from differing immunosuppressive treatments. No repertoire similarity difference was seen between concordant and discordant twins; power was possibly limited.

A note on this clonotype: The antigen remains unidentified.

The source is a human donor with ulcerative colitis or Crohn's disease, or a healthy co-twin of an affected twin (not recorded which). Source material: blood. The chain joins TRBV29-1 to TRBJ2-1. The CDR3 loop is CSVVQSSYNEQFF.